The clone carrying this TCR beta chain came up a few times. Its antigen is currently unknown. The data belong to a study of cytomegalovirus exposure and HLA in healthy donors. About the study: As an earlier analysis found, roughly 180 million T cells yielded around 110 million unique TCR beta sequences.

The PCR used 60 Vbeta and 13 Jbeta primers. Sequencing was performed with immunoSEQ multiplex PCR; in TCRdb, only in-frame clones are kept and a portion is missing. The sample lists approximately 150,000 clones; approximately 77% were seen once. This CDR3 region has 15 residues. Germline loops: CDR1 MGHRA, CDR2 YSYEKL. Trimming took 3 bases from V and 5 from J; bases not matched to a gene: 8. Findings and limits, study-wide: TCR beta chains numbering about 160 were designated cytomegalovirus-associated. The classifier was said to identify cytomegalovirus status with high specificity and sensitivity.

This chain uses TRBV4-1 with TRBJ2-7; 9 nucleotides align to TRBD1. This TCR derives from a young man in good health and CMV-seropositive. The sequenced sample was PBMCs. CDR3 nucleotides: TGCGCCAGCAGCCACTCCGGACAGGGGAACGACGAGCAGTACTTC. Translation: CASSHSGQGNDEQYF.